This TCR beta chain appears in the sequencing data of a study of read filtering for tumor transcriptome and immune sequencing. Looking at the study overall: The cohort had 17 men and approximately 13 women aged about 47 to 80, mean about 70 years.

Every patient had bone marrow sampled while the disease was active. The CDR3 loop spans 15 amino acids. CDR1 is GTSNPN, CDR2 SVGIG, per germline (reference sequence). V was shortened by 1 base and J by 0 bases, with 10 bases between the two germline ends. The library was built from about 0.4 ug RNA with molecular barcoded adaptors for alpha/delta and beta/gamma chains. TCRdb analysed the reads with MiXCR anew, one entry per CDR3 protein. The table shows tens of thousands of distinct CDR3 sequences, with about 21% occurring only once. This clonotype has just a few counts. The chain joins TRBV30 to TRBJ2-1; D remains ambiguous. The sample taken for sequencing was a population of CD138-negative cells sorted from bone marrow. The TCR originated in a donor at least 40 years old with multiple myeloma. CDR3 DNA sequence: TGTGCCTGGAGTGCGGACGGAAGCTCCTACAATGAGCAGTTCTTC. This translates into CAWSADGSSYNEQFF.